What follows describes a single TCR beta chain. A few counts support this clone. What antigen it recognizes has not been identified. Per-base qualities were not stored, and no clone one base away is much larger. From cysteine to phenylalanine, the CDR3 is 16 amino acids long. The kept DNA is CDR3 alone, 48 bases in frame from the first base. Sequences LNHNV (CDR1) and YYDKDF (CDR2) are obtained from the germline V gene (reference sequence). Here V drops 3 bases and J drops 4 bases, and the junction holds 6 bases not matched to any gene. The data derive from a study of blood T cell repertoires in COVID-19 (dated by TCRdb to the early 2020s). Turning to the overall study: Recovered participants in ImmuneRACE Cohort 3 were defined by two consecutive negative NP/OP PCR tests, clearance by a healthcare professional, or resolution of symptoms. The prospective study material was composed of cDNA or gDNA derived from T cells, B-cell-depleted T cells, or PBMCs. The samples were drawn from two sources: the first 160 participants of the ongoing ImmuneRACE study, and some 1,300 subjects contributed by 6 global collaborators. Subjects who had been exposed to COVID-19, were actively infected with it, or had recovered from it provided the deeply sampled blood TCRbeta repertoires that made up the dataset. A de-identified subject ID, COVID-19 status, age in years and sex were almost always included in the sample metadata. The repertoires were released in a freely available public database intended as a resource for research on the immune response to SARS-CoV-2. Where available, HLA class I and class II types were taken from metadata supplied by the sample provider and were not determined by assay-based typing. Samples covering the acute and convalescent phases of COVID-19 were provided by collaborators in the United States, Italy and Spain.

Overall results and qualifications from the work: The quantity of clinical and demographic metadata differed by source and by participant and was supplied without curation.

The immunoSEQ Assay, a bias-controlled multiplex PCR, was used to amplify TCRbeta CDR3 regions from genomic DNA. As for the original processing: The number of nucleated cells in each sample was estimated by amplification of reference gene primers within the assay. To quantify the absolute abundance of each unique TCRbeta CDR3 rearrangement, sequence reads were collapsed and filtered. Productive Simpson clonality was computed per sample as the square root of Simpson's diversity index over productive rearrangements. TCRdb limited this immuneACCESS table to in-frame rearrangements with V and J called. A share of clones is missing; checked studies link under half to unresolved V genes, and the rest is unexplained. V, J and clone size reflect that table, while D and trimming were determined from the DNA. The sample has 250,000 to 300,000 clones on record, approximately 90% of them singletons. The top ten clonotypes cover under 2.5% of the sample.

Participants in the prospective study were aged roughly 18 to 100 years, lived in under 30 United States geographic areas, and enrolled through a virtual design. Cohort assignment in the prospective study relied on participant-reported clinical history from a screening survey and a study questionnaire. In the prospective study, mobile phlebotomists collected whole blood, serum and a nasopharyngeal or oropharyngeal swab from each participant. Participants in the prospective study had the option to provide additional blood draws and questionnaires over a 2-month period. Blood samples from the prospective study were shipped frozen or at room temperature prior to DNA extraction.

In this chain, TRBV15 is recombined with TRBJ1-2; the central 12 bases match TRBD1. The specimen was PBMCs or T cells enriched from blood (not recorded which). The sequence came from a woman in her sixties or seventies in a cohort exposed to, infected with or recovered from COVID-19 (not recorded which). CDR3 protein: CATSRPGTGGVYGYTF. The bases read TGTGCCACCAGCAGGCCCGGGACAGGGGGCGTCTATGGCTACACCTTC.